This T cell receptor beta chain was obtained from a study of OX40 agonist ivuxolimab in advanced cancers. Context from the whole study: Ivuxolimab was a fully human IgG2 agonistic monoclonal antibody targeting the costimulatory receptor OX40 (CD134). Prior anti-PD-1, anti-PD-L1 or anti-CTLA-4 therapy was permitted, and 35% to 40% of dose-escalation patients had received checkpoint inhibitors. The point of sequencing TCRbeta in the periphery was to test whether ivuxolimab changed TCR sequence diversity and drove clonal T-cell expansion. The paper reports the monotherapy dose-escalation portion (N of about 52 patients) of the phase I ivuxolimab trial. Partial responses occurred in three dose-escalation patients: two with cutaneous melanoma and one with hepatocellular carcinoma. A male proportion of roughly 80% and a mean age of roughly 58 years, ranging from 23 to 79, were recorded for the dose-escalation cohort. Intravenous ivuxolimab was administered to patients every 2 weeks at six dose levels: 0.01, 0.1, 0.3, 1.5, 3 and 10 mg/kg. Of the approximately 53 patients in dose escalation, approximately 20 had hepatocellular carcinoma, around 15 had melanoma, 9 had renal cell carcinoma and 9 had head and neck cancer.

Patients with a history of autoimmune disease or receiving systemic immunosuppression were excluded from the trial. In every dose cohort, peripheral blood was drawn for TCR sequencing at baseline, cycle 4 day 1, and cycle 7 day 1. Samples were obtained from an open-label, multicenter, first-in-human phase I dose-escalation trial of ivuxolimab. Adults with locally advanced or metastatic melanoma, renal cell, hepatocellular, or head and neck squamous cell carcinoma were enrolled in the trial. Before TCR sequencing, CD4+ T cells and CD8+ T cells were sorted from peripheral blood as separate populations. Genomic DNA was isolated from the sorted cells so that the TCRbeta CDR3 region could be sequenced. The immunoSEQ Assay was used for sequencing of TCRbeta CDR3 regions. TCRdb mirrors the immuneACCESS table, restricted to in-frame sequences. Some clones are absent from its copies; in checked studies, under half trace to an unresolved V gene, and the reason for the others is unknown. The sample records about 66,000 clones, roughly 85% of which are singletons. The top ten constitute roughly 8.6% of the sample.

Comments on this clone: This receptor's antigen is unknown. Base quality data are lacking; no much larger clone is found one base away.

Including cysteine and phenylalanine, the CDR3 has 14 amino acids. The read is trimmed to its CDR3 DNA, 42 bases read in frame from base 1. Sequences MNHEY (CDR1) and SVGAGI (CDR2) are obtained from the germline V gene. Trimming removed 6 bases from V and 1 base from J, leaving 12 bases between the germline ends. Overall study outcomes, separate from this receptor: Which antigens the clonally expanded peripheral T cells were specific for was not determined. Low levels of normalized T-cell clonal expansion were also shown by some nonresponding patients. After ivuxolimab, CD8+ T cells had more expanded clones than CD4+ T cells on average. At doses of 0.1 to 3.0 mg/kg, clonal expansion of both CD4+ and CD8+ T cells in blood was seen between baseline and week 6. In partial responders in the 0.1-3.0 mg/kg groups, normalized peripheral clonal expansion was found to be among the lowest, especially among CD8+ T cells.

The sequencing here drew on CD4+ or CD8+ T cells sorted from blood, taken in a trial of the OX40 agonist ivuxolimab. The rearranged segments are TRBV6-5 and TRBJ1-1; a confident D gene designation cannot be given. This receptor was obtained from an adult with an advanced solid tumor such as melanoma, head and neck, liver or kidney cancer. The CDR3 loop reads CASREFGPNTEAFF. The nucleotide sequence reads as follows: TGTGCCAGCAGGGAATTCGGGCCGAACACTGAAGCTTTCTTT.